This is a list of T cell receptor beta chains from one sample in a study of early T cells in non-severe SARS-CoV-2 infection. Each CDR3 protein is one row after TCRdb ran MiXCR on the 5' RACE reads. Among some 39,000 distinct CDR3 sequences, about 4% were seen once, and the ten largest hold over 3%. Sequenced input: whole blood. The receptors here all came from an adult who was a healthcare worker with PCR-confirmed SARS-CoV-2 infection or an uninfected control (not recorded which). Each CDR3 is given with its conserved first and last residue. A D gene is named only where the DNA matches it firmly. Expanded clones get a size class; other rows say once, few or many, or leave the size out.

clone size,J gene,D gene,V gene,CDR3 DNA,CDR3 protein
many,TRBJ1-1,.,TRBV7-9,TGTGCCAGCAGCTTAGAGGTAAACACTGAAGCTTTCTTT,CASSLEVNTEAFF
many,TRBJ2-3,TRBD2,TRBV12-3/TRBV12-4,TGTGCCAGCAGTAAGCGGGAGGGCTCCGATACGCAGTATTTT,CASSKREGSDTQYF
many,TRBJ2-7,TRBD1,TRBV18,TGTGCCAGCTCACGGGACAGGGGCGCCTACGAGCAGTACTTC,CASSRDRGAYEQYF
many,TRBJ2-7,.,TRBV18,TGTGCCAGCTCACCACCGACGGGGATGAACGAGCAGTACTTC,CASSPPTGMNEQYF
few,TRBJ2-7,.,TRBV29-1,TGCAGCGTTGGGGCAACCCACTACGAGCAGTACTTC,CSVGATHYEQYF
many,TRBJ1-3,.,TRBV6-6,TGTGCCAGCACTTACGGCCGCCAAAGCTCTGGAAACACCATATATTTT,CASTYGRQSSGNTIYF
many,TRBJ2-1,TRBD2,TRBV19,TGTGCCAGTAGACTCCACGGGACTAGCGGGAGTGATGAGCAGTTCTTC,CASRLHGTSGSDEQFF
many,TRBJ1-1,.,TRBV20-1,TGCAGTGCTAGAGAAACAGGGAGGACTGAAGCTTTCTTT,CSARETGRTEAFF
many,TRBJ2-7,.,TRBV12-3/TRBV12-4,TGTGCCAGCAGCTCCCTGGGGAAAGTGGACGAGCAGTACTTC,CASSSLGKVDEQYF
.,TRBJ2-3,.,TRBV11-2,TGTGCCAGCAGCTTAGGGACCATAAACACAGATACGCAGTATTTT,CASSLGTINTDTQYF
many,TRBJ2-3,.,TRBV20-1,TGCAGTGCTAGTGAGGGAGCTGAGGCAGATACGCAGTATTTT,CSASEGAEADTQYF
many,TRBJ1-3,.,TRBV5-6,TGTGCCAGCAGCTTGAAGGAAAACACCATATATTTT,CASSLKENTIYF
many,TRBJ2-1,TRBD2,TRBV7-9,TGTGCCAGCAGTCTTAGCGGGTACAATGAGCAGTTCTTC,CASSLSGYNEQFF
many,TRBJ2-3,.,TRBV5-1,TGCGCCAGCAGCTTGGGCGGGGTCGGCGGGAATACGCAGTATTTT,CASSLGGVGGNTQYF
many,TRBJ2-2,.,TRBV20-1,TGCAGTGCCACCTTCGGCGGGGAGCTGTTTTTT,CSATFGGELFF
many,TRBJ2-1,TRBD1,TRBV6-1,TGTGCCAGCAGTGTTCGGACAGGCTACTCCTCCTACAATGAGCAGTTCTTC,CASSVRTGYSSYNEQFF
.,TRBJ2-7,.,TRBV21-1,TGTGCCAGGCCAGGGGGGGCCTACGAGCAGTACTTC,CARPGGAYEQYF
many,TRBJ2-1,.,TRBV9,TGTGCCAGCAGCGCCGACTTGCATAGTAGGGGGTATGAGCAGTTCTTC,CASSADLHSRGYEQFF
.,TRBJ2-6,.,TRBV5-1,TGCGCCAGCAGCTTGACCGGTCCGCAGACTGGGGCCAACGTCCTGACTTTC,CASSLTGPQTGANVLTF
many,TRBJ2-2,.,TRBV10-1,TGCGCCAGCAGTGATTCTGGGGCAGGGCGGTACACCGGGGAGCTGTTTTTT,CASSDSGAGRYTGELFF
many,TRBJ1-3,.,TRBV3-1,TGTGCCAGCAGCTATCAGGGCTCTGGAAACACCATATATTTT,CASSYQGSGNTIYF
many,TRBJ2-7,TRBD1,TRBV11-2,TGTGCCAGCAGCCCCCTTCGAGGGGACAGGGGTTTCGAGCAGTACTTC,CASSPLRGDRGFEQYF
many,TRBJ1-1,.,TRBV7-8,TGTGCCAGCAGCGGTACAGGGAATGAAGCAGGTGTCTTT,CASSGTGNEAGVF
few,TRBJ2-1,.,TRBV11-2,TGTGCCAGCAGCGTTGCGGGATCCTTCAATGAGCAGTTCTTC,CASSVAGSFNEQFF
many,TRBJ2-1,TRBD2,TRBV2,TGTGCCAGCATTCAGCGGGAGGCCCATGAGCAGTTCTTC,CASIQREAHEQFF
many,TRBJ2-7,.,TRBV7-9,TGTGCCAGCAGTCCGTCCTACGAGCAGTACTTC,CASSPSYEQYF
many,TRBJ1-1,.,TRBV6-1,TGTGCCAGCAGCAATCAACAGTGGAACACTGAAGCTTTCTTT,CASSNQQWNTEAFF
many,TRBJ2-7,TRBD1,TRBV13,TGTGCCAGCAGCTTAAACAGGGGACCGCAGTACTTC,CASSLNRGPQYF
.,TRBJ2-7,.,TRBV3-1,TGTGCCAGCAGCCGAAGAGACGGGACCTACGAGCAGTACTTC,CASSRRDGTYEQYF
many,TRBJ2-5,.,TRBV2,TGTGCCAGCAGGGATCGGGGAGAGACCCAGTACTTC,CASRDRGETQYF
many,TRBJ2-1,.,TRBV6-2/TRBV6-3,TGTGCCAGCACCAAAAGTCACGTAGGGCGGGACAATGAGCAGTTCTTC,CASTKSHVGRDNEQFF
many,TRBJ2-2,.,TRBV4-1,TGCGCCAGCAGCCAGGGTCCCGGGGCAAACACCGGGGAGCTGTTTTTT,CASSQGPGANTGELFF
few,TRBJ2-5,.,TRBV7-2,TGTGCCAGCAGCTTGATTCCGCGGATGGGAGAGACCCAGTACTTC,CASSLIPRMGETQYF
few,TRBJ1-3,TRBD1,TRBV7-9,TGTGCCAGCAGCTCCACAGGGGCTGGAAACACCATATATTTT,CASSSTGAGNTIYF
few,TRBJ2-1,TRBD1,TRBV5-1,TGCGCCAGCAGCCCCTGGACAGGGGGGGGTGAGCAGTTCTTC,CASSPWTGGGEQFF
many,TRBJ1-2,.,TRBV5-1,TGCGCCAGCAGCGGGCAGGGAAACCACTATGGCTACACCTTC,CASSGQGNHYGYTF
many,TRBJ2-6,.,TRBV6-5,TGTGCCAGCAGTTACTCCGGGCCCTCTGGGGCCAACGTCCTGACTTTC,CASSYSGPSGANVLTF
many,TRBJ2-2,.,TRBV6-1,TGTGCCAGCAGTGAAGTAGGGACCGGGGAGCTGTTTTTT,CASSEVGTGELFF
many,TRBJ2-7,.,TRBV6-1,TGTGCCACCTGTAGGAGGCCCGATAGTTACGAGCAGTACTTC,CATCRRPDSYEQYF
many,TRBJ2-4,.,TRBV10-1,TGCGCCAGCAGTGAGTCAGGCCCTGCGGGCATTCAGTACTTC,CASSESGPAGIQYF
few,TRBJ1-4,.,TRBV11-2,TGTGCCAGCAGCTTAGAGGCCGGGGTTAATGAAAAACTGTTTTTT,CASSLEAGVNEKLFF
.,TRBJ2-1,.,TRBV5-1,TGCGCCAGCAGCTTGGGAACAGGGAATGGCTACAATGAGCAGTTCTTC,CASSLGTGNGYNEQFF
many,TRBJ2-5,TRBD1,TRBV6-1,TGTGCCAGCACCCCGGGACAGGGTGTCGAGACCCAGTACTTC,CASTPGQGVETQYF
.,TRBJ2-1,TRBD2,TRBV9,TGTGCCAGCAGCGGTGCGGGGGGCGGCTACAATGAGCAGTTCTTC,CASSGAGGGYNEQFF